One T cell receptor (beta chain) is described in this entry. In its sample, this clonotype was seen many times. Its target antigen remains unknown. Base quality data are lacking; no much larger clone is found one base away. The sample is drawn from a study of T cell repertoires in cytomegalovirus infection (dated by TCRdb to the late 2010s). As for the study more broadly: Donor HLA type was relevant to the analysis, as public TCR beta signatures indicated carriage of CMV infection together with the matching HLA type.

Study-wide conclusions, independent of this receptor: Cumulative frequency of public TCR beta family members discriminated carriers of CMV infection plus the relevant HLA type in this cohort and an independent approximately 350-donor cohort. In the ex vivo response, HLA-C-restricted CMV-specific TCR beta clonotypes were dominant, and in two of eight donors the single most frequent clonotype came from this HLA-C-restricted group.

The sequencer was an Illumina HiSeq 1500. TCRdb reanalyzed the raw reads on its own, using fastp at Q25 for trimming and MiXCR for clone calling, and kept in-frame beta chains. All rows with the same CDR3 protein become a single entry with the most common DNA and genes. The sample data list hundreds of thousands of distinct CDR3 sequences, and 17% of these were observed just once. The biggest ten clones account for about 12% of the sample. Material: PBMCs. This TCR was recovered from a human donor in good health (CMV status not recorded). Some clones in this sample may be carry-over from other donors' samples.

The CDR3 amino acid sequence is: CASSQSGSSYNEQFF. The nucleotides are TGTGCCAGCAGCCAAAGCGGGAGCTCCTACAATGAGCAGTTCTTC. The chain employs TRBV7-9 and TRBJ2-1, with 8 central nucleotides matching TRBD2. The CDR3 runs 15 amino acids, cysteine and phenylalanine included. Only the CDR3 part of the read is kept: 45 bases, read in frame from the first base. Sequences SEHNR (CDR1) and FQNEAQ (CDR2) are obtained from the germline V gene (reference sequence). The germline V and J ends show losses of 5 bases and 0 bases respectively, and no gene match explains 3 bases of the junction.